The 22 T cell receptor beta chains given below trace back to one sample, sequenced in a study of shared clonotypes between healthy human individuals. Only in-frame clones appear in the TCRdb table, and some are missing; sequencing was by immunoSEQ multiplex PCR. Of around 1.9 million clones in the sample, under 95% were seen once. Naive-designated CD8 cells lacked CD45RO, were positively enriched for CCR7, and omitted terminally differentiated effector memory CD45RA+ cells. The specimen was naive CD8+ T cells from PBMCs. These receptors were obtained from a man younger than 30 in good health. Some clones in this sample may be carry-over from other donors' samples.

This chain links TRBV5-4 with TRBJ1-2, with D maybe TRBD1 (6 bases). The CDR3 has 13 residues. Germline lookup yields CDR1 SGHNT and CDR2 YYREEE (reference sequence). Trimming took off 6 bases at V and 4 bases at J, with 13 bases between the two ends. The CDR3 DNA sequence: TGTGCCAGCATCCCCCCAGGGGCCTATGGCTACACCTTC. This codes for CASIPPGAYGYTF.

This sequence joins TRBV27 and TRBJ1-5, with D maybe TRBD1 (6 bases). CDR1 and CDR2 (germline): MNHEY, SMNVEV (reference sequence). The CDR3 covers 14 residues. With 3 bases removed from V and 6 bases from J, the gap between germline ends came to 12 bases. The CDR3: CASSFKGHFQPQHF. CDR3 coding DNA: TGTGCCAGCAGTTTTAAGGGACATTTTCAGCCCCAGCATTTT.

The gene calls are TRBV27 and TRBJ2-7; 10 nucleotides match TRBD2. CDR3 length: 16 amino acids. Germline CDR1 reads MNHEY; CDR2 reads SMNVEV (reference sequence). Trimming removed 4 bases from V and 2 bases from J; junction bases left unmatched: 8. In nucleotides, the CDR3 is TGTGCCAGCAGTTATTCAGCGGGAGGGAAAGCCTACGAGCAGTACTTC. Its protein product is CASSYSAGGKAYEQYF.

On this clone: The sample holds other DNA sequences that translate to the same CDR3. J is TRBJ2-1 and V is TRBV27; unclear D gene. The V gene's germline CDR1 is MNHEY and CDR2 SMNVEV (reference sequence). CDR3 length: 12 amino acids. Trimming cost V 0 bases and J 7 bases, with 4 bases left between them. CDR3 loop: CASSLSTNEQFF. For the CDR3, the DNA is TGTGCCAGCAGTTTATCAACGAATGAGCAGTTCTTC.

The CDR3 reads CASSSISYSGANVLTF. In DNA, the CDR3 is TGTGCCAGCAGTTCCATCAGTTACTCTGGGGCCAACGTCCTGACTTTC. The chain carries TRBV27 and TRBJ2-6; the D is unclear. Germline V gives CDR1 MNHEY, CDR2 SMNVEV (reference sequence). Trimming stripped 4 bases from V and 0 bases from J, with 10 bases between. This CDR3 region has 16 residues.

CDR3 DNA sequence: TGTGCCAGCAGCCACCGATGGACTGAAGCTTTCTTT. This sequence encodes CASSHRWTEAFF. The chain has TRBV5-5 and TRBJ1-1; D uncertain. The CDR3 covers 12 residues. Germline loops: CDR1 SGHKS, CDR2 YYEKEE (reference sequence). V was clipped by 4 bases and J by 5 bases, with 9 bases between them.

J is TRBJ1-1 and V is TRBV27; TRBD1 might be the D (6 bases). Germline V CDR1 and CDR2: MNHEY, SMNVEV (reference sequence). The CDR3 extends over 16 amino acids. The germline V and J ends were trimmed by 0 bases and 1 base, with 12 bases remaining between them. CDR3 DNA: TGTGCCAGCAGTTTATCGCTCACAGGGACGAACACTGAAGCTTTCTTT. This codes for CASSLSLTGTNTEAFF.

The rearrangement links TRBV9 to TRBJ2-6; 8 bases line up with TRBD2. The ends lost 7 bases at V and 0 bases at J; junction bases unmatched: 6. This CDR3 spans 16 amino acids. Germline lookup yields CDR1 SGDLS and CDR2 YYNGEE. CDR3 sequence (DNA): TGTGCCAGCGGCTCGAGCGGGAGCTCTGGGGCCAACGTCCTGACTTTC. Translating it yields CASGSSGSSGANVLTF.

This clone was observed a single time. This chain joins TRBV28 and TRBJ2-7, with 11 bases identical to TRBD2. The germline V gene encodes CDR1 MDHEN and CDR2 SYDVKM. V gave up 6 bases and J gave up 3 bases; unmatched junction bases: 4. The CDR3 spans 14 residues. The CDR3 nucleotides read TGTGCCAGCAGGACTAGCGGGAAAAACTACGAGCAGTACTTC. Translated, it gives CASRTSGKNYEQYF.

V is TRBV9 and J is TRBJ2-1, with 7 bases aligning to TRBD2. This CDR3 region has 14 residues. With 0 bases clipped from V and 8 bases from J, the junction kept 5 bases outside the gene matches. The germline V gene has CDR1 SGDLS and CDR2 YYNGEE. The CDR3, as DNA: TGTGCCAGCAGCGTAGGGACTAGAGAGGATGAGCAGTTCTTC. Amino acid sequence: CASSVGTREDEQFF. Looking up the rest from reference TRBV9 and TRBJ2-1 gives the full variable domain: DSGVTQTPKHLITATGQRVTLRCSPRSGDLSVYWYQQSLDQGLQFLIQYYNGEERAKGNILERFSAQQFPDLHSELNLSSLELGDSALYFCASSVGTREDEQFFGPGTRLTVL.

The chain combines TRBV7-9 with TRBJ2-5, with a weak D call TRBD2 (5 bases). CDR3 size: 16 residues. The V gene lost 1 base and the J gene lost 5 bases, with 17 bases spanning the gap. Germline CDR1 reads SEHNR; CDR2 reads FQNEAQ (reference sequence). CDR3 sequence: CASSLGFGRQVETQYF. CDR3 bases: TGTGCCAGCAGCTTAGGTTTTGGGAGACAAGTGGAGACCCAGTACTTC. Using reference TRBV7-9 and TRBJ2-5 for the parts outside the CDR3, the full variable domain is DTGVSQNPRHKITKRGQNVTFRCDPISEHNRLYWYRQTLGQGPEFLTYFQNEAQLEKSRLLSDRFSAERPKGSFSTLEIQRTEQGDSAMYLCASSLGFGRQVETQYFGPGTRLLVL.

As concerns this clone: This likely came from a read error, as a far larger clone is one base away. The chain joins TRBV4-1 to TRBJ1-1; D uncertain. CDR3 length equals 12 residues. The V gene's germline CDR1 is MGHRA and CDR2 YSYEKL. V lost 6 bases and J 1 base, leaving 6 bases between the germline ends. In DNA form, the CDR3 reads TGCGCCAGCAGTACGGGGAACACTGAAGCTTTCTTT. It specifies CASSTGNTEAFF.

V usage is TRBV27 and J usage is TRBJ2-7, with D perhaps TRBD1 (6 bases). Germline V CDR1 and CDR2: MNHEY, SMNVEV (reference sequence). This CDR3 has 14 amino acids. Between the trimmed V and J ends, which lost 2 bases and 3 bases, there was a span of 11 bases. The CDR3 DNA reads as TGTGCCAGCAGTTTAGCTCTCAGGGGCTACGAGCAGTACTTC. It translates to CASSLALRGYEQYF.

The chain combines TRBV19 with TRBJ1-1; no clear D gene. Germline V gives CDR1 LNHDA, CDR2 SQIVND (reference sequence). With 3 bases removed from V and 5 bases from J, the gap between germline ends came to 13 bases. This CDR3 is 14 amino acids long. The CDR3 DNA reads TGTGCCAGTAGTATCATGGCTGGAGAGACTGAAGCTTTCTTT. Encoded protein: CASSIMAGETEAFF.

The CDR3 nucleotides are TGTGCCAGCAGCACCGGGGGGCTTAGTCAGCCCCAGCATTTT. Translation: CASSTGGLSQPQHF. V gene TRBV7-9 combines with J gene TRBJ1-5; TRBD1 might be the D (6 bases). This CDR3 has 14 amino acids. The germline V and J ends were trimmed by 5 bases and 6 bases, with 14 bases remaining between them. Looked up from germline, CDR1 is SEHNR and CDR2 is FQNEAQ (reference sequence). Together with reference TRBV7-9 and TRBJ1-5, the CDR3 gives the full variable domain: DTGVSQNPRHKITKRGQNVTFRCDPISEHNRLYWYRQTLGQGPEFLTYFQNEAQLEKSRLLSDRFSAERPKGSFSTLEIQRTEQGDSAMYLCASSTGGLSQPQHFGDGTRLSIL.

The J gene is TRBJ1-5, the V gene TRBV7-3; D is undetermined. V was cut by 3 bases and J by 0 bases, with 12 bases left in between. CDR1 and CDR2 (germline): SGHTA, FQGTGA. This CDR3 has 16 amino acids. The CDR3 protein is CASSLALEDSNQPQHF. The CDR3 DNA is TGTGCCAGCAGCTTGGCCTTGGAGGATAGCAATCAGCCCCAGCATTTT.

The chain joins TRBV19 to TRBJ1-2; D is undetermined. V lost 6 bases to trimming and J lost 6 bases, with 17 bases between them. Per germline, CDR1 LNHDA and CDR2 SQIVND (reference sequence). The CDR3 has 14 amino acids. The CDR3 here is CASSPDLEYNGYTF. For the CDR3, the DNA is TGTGCCAGTAGCCCCGACTTAGAGTACAATGGCTACACCTTC.

As concerns this clone: This same CDR3 is encoded by further DNA sequences in the sample. The chain uses TRBV19 and TRBJ1-5, with TRBD1 matching over 8 bases. Trimming cost V 7 bases and J 0 bases; bases outside gene matches: 2. This CDR3 region has 14 residues. Germline CDR1 is LNHDA and CDR2 is SQIVND (reference sequence). CDR3 residues: CASTDRDSNQPQHF. The DNA for the CDR3 is TGTGCCAGTACGGACAGGGATAGCAATCAGCCCCAGCATTTT.

The chain is built from TRBV7-9 and TRBJ1-2, with D unresolved. Germline lookup yields CDR1 SEHNR and CDR2 FQNEAQ (reference sequence). Trimming shortened V by 1 base and J by 8 bases, and 20 bases separated the two germline ends. The CDR3 runs to 16 residues. The CDR3 reads CASSLVLAIVGWGYTF. Here the CDR3 DNA reads TGTGCCAGCAGCTTAGTTTTGGCTATCGTCGGATGGGGCTACACCTTC.

This clone was counted a single time. This chain joins TRBV5-4 and TRBJ1-5; D is ambiguous. CDR1 is SGHNT and CDR2 is YYREEE in the germline V gene (reference sequence). The CDR3 contains 11 residues. V was clipped by 6 bases and J by 8 bases, with 9 bases between them. CDR3 sequence reads: CASTASEPQHF. Here the CDR3 DNA reads TGTGCCAGCACCGCAAGTGAGCCCCAGCATTTT.

The chain recombines TRBV6-5 with TRBJ1-1; a possible D gene is TRBD1 (5 bases). Germline V gene sequence: CDR1 MNHEY, CDR2 SVGAGI. CDR3 length: 14 amino acids. V lost 7 bases to trimming and J lost 1 base, with 13 bases between them. CDR3 sequence: CASIPPGRNTEAFF. CDR3 coding DNA: TGTGCCAGCATCCCTCCGGGGCGGAACACTGAAGCTTTCTTT.

V is TRBV27 and J is TRBJ1-1; perhaps TRBD1 as D (5 bases). Germline values: CDR1 MNHEY, CDR2 SMNVEV (reference sequence). This CDR3 has 15 residues. The ends were cut back, 0 bases at V and 4 bases at J, with 12 bases in the middle. The CDR3 protein is CASSLSQAGSTEAFF. The CDR3 DNA reads as TGTGCCAGCAGTTTATCCCAAGCAGGGTCCACTGAAGCTTTCTTT.